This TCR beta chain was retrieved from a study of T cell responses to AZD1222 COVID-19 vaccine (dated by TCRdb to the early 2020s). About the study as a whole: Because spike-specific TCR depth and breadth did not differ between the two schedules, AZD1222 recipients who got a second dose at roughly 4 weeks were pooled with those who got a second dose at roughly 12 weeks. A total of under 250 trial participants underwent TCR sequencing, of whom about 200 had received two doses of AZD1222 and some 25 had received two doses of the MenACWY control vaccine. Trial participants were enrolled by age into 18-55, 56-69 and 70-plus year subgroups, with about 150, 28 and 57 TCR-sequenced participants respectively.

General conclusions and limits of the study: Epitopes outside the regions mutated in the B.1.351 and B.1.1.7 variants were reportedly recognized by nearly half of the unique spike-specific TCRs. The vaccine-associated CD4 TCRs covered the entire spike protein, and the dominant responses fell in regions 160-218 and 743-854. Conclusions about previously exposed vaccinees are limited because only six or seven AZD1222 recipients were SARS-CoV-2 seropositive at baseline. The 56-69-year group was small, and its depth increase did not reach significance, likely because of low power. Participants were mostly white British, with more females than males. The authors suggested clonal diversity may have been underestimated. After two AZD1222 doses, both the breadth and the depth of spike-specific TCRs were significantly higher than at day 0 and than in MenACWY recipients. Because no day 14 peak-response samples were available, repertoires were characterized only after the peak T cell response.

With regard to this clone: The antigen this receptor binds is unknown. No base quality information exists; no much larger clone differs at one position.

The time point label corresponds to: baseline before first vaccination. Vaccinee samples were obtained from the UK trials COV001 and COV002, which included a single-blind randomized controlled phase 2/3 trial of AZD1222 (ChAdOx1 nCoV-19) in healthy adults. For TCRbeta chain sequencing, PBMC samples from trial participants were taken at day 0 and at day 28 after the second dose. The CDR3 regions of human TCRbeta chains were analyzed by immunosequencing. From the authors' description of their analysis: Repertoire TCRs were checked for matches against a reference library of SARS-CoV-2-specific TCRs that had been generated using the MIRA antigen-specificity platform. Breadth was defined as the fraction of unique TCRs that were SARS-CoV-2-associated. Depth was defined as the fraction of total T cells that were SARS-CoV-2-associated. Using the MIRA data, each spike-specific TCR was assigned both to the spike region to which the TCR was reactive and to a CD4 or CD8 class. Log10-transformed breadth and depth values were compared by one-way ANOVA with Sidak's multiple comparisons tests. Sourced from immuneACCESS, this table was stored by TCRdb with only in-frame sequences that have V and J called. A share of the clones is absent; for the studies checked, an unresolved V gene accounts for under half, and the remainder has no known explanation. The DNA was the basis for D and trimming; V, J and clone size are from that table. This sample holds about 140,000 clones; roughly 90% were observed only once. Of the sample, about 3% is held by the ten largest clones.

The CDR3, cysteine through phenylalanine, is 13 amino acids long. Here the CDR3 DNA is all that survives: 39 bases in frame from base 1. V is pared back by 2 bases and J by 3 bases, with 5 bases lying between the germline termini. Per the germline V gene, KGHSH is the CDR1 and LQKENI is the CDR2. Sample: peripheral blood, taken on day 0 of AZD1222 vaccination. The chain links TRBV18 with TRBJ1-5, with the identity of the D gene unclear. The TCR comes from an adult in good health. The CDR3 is CASSPETNQPQHF. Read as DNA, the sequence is TGTGCCAGCTCACCAGAGACCAATCAGCCCCAGCATTTT.